Listed below are T cell receptor beta chains from one sample, sequenced in a study of glioma-infiltrating T cells after dendritic cell vaccination. TCRdb's copy holds only in-frame clones and misses some; the assay was immunoSEQ multiplex PCR. The top ten clones hold roughly 2.8% of a sample with 90,000 to 110,000 clones, roughly 89% of them seen once. The sequencing used blood, collected after dendritic cell vaccination. Every receptor here comes from a human donor with glioblastoma. Both conserved end residues are part of each CDR3.

TRBJ1-1	TRBV19	CASSISTLGDTEAFF
TRBJ2-7	TRBV2	CASSELRAMYEQYF
TRBJ1-1	TRBV5-4	CASSPPGHTEAFF
TRBJ2-3	TRBV15	CATARDDTQYF
TRBJ1-2	TRBV29-1	CSVDAPGQANYGYTF
TRBJ1-3	TRBV2	CASSESRTAGNTIYF
TRBJ2-5	TRBV14	CASSQIRAYGGQETQYF
TRBJ1-1	TRBV10-2	CASSGGENTEAFF
TRBJ2-1	TRBV11-1	CASSSPEIGYNEQFF
TRBJ1-4	TRBV19	CASSITGTANEKLFF